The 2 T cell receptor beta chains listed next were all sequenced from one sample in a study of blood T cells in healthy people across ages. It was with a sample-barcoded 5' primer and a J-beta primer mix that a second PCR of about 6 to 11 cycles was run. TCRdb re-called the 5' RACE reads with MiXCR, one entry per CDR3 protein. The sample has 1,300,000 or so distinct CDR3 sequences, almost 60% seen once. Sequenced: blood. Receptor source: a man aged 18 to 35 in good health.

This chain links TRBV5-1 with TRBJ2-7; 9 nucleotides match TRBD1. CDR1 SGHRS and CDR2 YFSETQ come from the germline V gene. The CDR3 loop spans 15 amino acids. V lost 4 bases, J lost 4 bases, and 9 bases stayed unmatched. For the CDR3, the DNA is TGCGCCAGCAGCACCCGGGGACAGGGTAATTACGAGCAGTACTTC. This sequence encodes CASSTRGQGNYEQYF.

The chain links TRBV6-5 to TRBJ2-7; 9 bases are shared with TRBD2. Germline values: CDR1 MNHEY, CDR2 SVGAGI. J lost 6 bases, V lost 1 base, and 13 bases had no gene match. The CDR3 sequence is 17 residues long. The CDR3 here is CASSYYASGASRGEQYF. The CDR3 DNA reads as TGTGCCAGCAGTTACTATGCTAGCGGGGCATCTCGGGGCGAGCAGTACTTC.